The 11 T cell receptor beta chains presented below share a single source sample, sequenced in a study of cytomegalovirus exposure and HLA in healthy donors. PCR used 60 Vbeta primers and 13 Jbeta primers. The table came from immunoSEQ multiplex PCR; TCRdb's copy has only in-frame clones and leaves some out. Among 150,000 to 200,000 clones listed, around 68% were seen once. The source material was PBMCs. The source is a middle-aged man in good health and CMV-seronegative.

This clone was counted only a few times. This chain uses TRBV7-9 with TRBJ2-3, with TRBD1 identical over 7 bases. Germline lookup yields CDR1 SEHNR and CDR2 FQNEAQ (reference sequence). The CDR3 extends over 18 amino acids. V was clipped by 3 bases and J by 0 bases; unmatched bases: 12. In DNA form, the CDR3 reads TGTGCCAGCAGCTTGTCGCCGACAGGGACAACTAGCACAGATACGCAGTATTTT. This sequence encodes CASSLSPTGTTSTDTQYF.

There are many counts of this clone. This chain joins TRBV6-1 and TRBJ1-3, with D hard to call. Trimming took 4 bases from V and 4 from J, leaving 8 bases between them. CDR1 MNHNS and CDR2 SASEGT come from the germline V gene. The CDR3 is 13 amino acids. CDR3 in amino acids: CASSAYHGNTIYF. The CDR3 region has the DNA TGTGCCAGCAGTGCCTACCACGGAAACACCATATATTTT.

The chain couples TRBV5-4 to TRBJ2-1; 9 bases line up with TRBD2. Looked up from germline, CDR1 is SGHNT and CDR2 is YYREEE (reference sequence). V dropped 0 bases and J dropped 6; count of bases not matched to a gene: 1. The CDR3 runs to 14 residues. The CDR3 loop is CASSLASGVNEQFF. CDR3 coding DNA: TGTGCCAGCAGCTTGGCTAGCGGGGTCAATGAGCAGTTCTTC.

The chain employs TRBV6-5 and TRBJ1-2; TRBD1 agrees at 7 bases. V shed 2 bases and J 4 bases; nucleotides not matched to a gene: 10. From germline, CDR1 is MNHEY and CDR2 SVGAGI. The CDR3 runs to 16 residues. CDR3 region: CASSYSGQERRYGYTF. CDR3 in DNA: TGTGCCAGCAGTTACAGCGGACAGGAAAGACGCTATGGCTACACCTTC.

This chain links TRBV6-4 with TRBJ1-3; D uncertain. The CDR3 is 14 residues long. CDR1 and CDR2 (germline): MRHNA, SNTAGT. V dropped 2 bases and J dropped 4 bases, with 9 bases sitting between them. CDR3 coding DNA: TGTGCCAGCAGTGACCCAGCGGCCGGAAACACCATATATTTT. Protein product: CASSDPAAGNTIYF.

This chain connects TRBV5-1 to TRBJ2-1, with D perhaps TRBD1 (5 bases). V lost 1 base and J 7 bases, leaving 15 bases between the germline ends. The CDR3 spans 15 residues. CDR1 is SGHRS and CDR2 is YFSETQ in the germline V gene. The CDR3 bases are TGCGCCAGCAGCTTGAGGCCAGGGTCCGAAAATGAGCAGTTCTTC. It codes for CASSLRPGSENEQFF.

In its sample, this clone was seen a few times. V usage is TRBV6-5 and J usage is TRBJ2-7, with a weak D call TRBD1 (6 bases). The CDR3 is made up of 14 amino acids. The germline V gene has CDR1 MNHEY and CDR2 SVGAGI. Deletions cut 6 bases from V and 0 bases from J, with 12 bases between. The CDR3 reads CASRGARGSYEQYF. Here the CDR3 DNA reads TGTGCCAGCAGGGGGGCAAGGGGCTCCTACGAGCAGTACTTC.

The CDR3 coding sequence is TGCGCCAGCAGCTTGGATTGGAGGGCTTTCACTGAAGCTTTCTTT. It is translated as CASSLDWRAFTEAFF. The chain is built from TRBV5-1 and TRBJ1-1, with D uncertain. V shed 0 bases and J shed 4 bases, with 13 bases lying between them. CDR3 length: 15 amino acids. Per the germline V gene, CDR1 is SGHRS and CDR2 is YFSETQ.

This chain connects TRBV6-5 to TRBJ1-2; D might be TRBD1 (6 bases). V was trimmed by 5 bases and J by 4 bases, leaving 17 bases between them. CDR1 MNHEY and CDR2 SVGAGI come from the germline V gene. The CDR3 contains 15 residues. CDR3 sequence (DNA): TGTGCCAGCAGTAAAACAGGGTTTGAGGGCTATGGCTACACCTTC. This encodes CASSKTGFEGYGYTF.

V and J are TRBV19 and TRBJ2-1, with TRBD2 matching over 14 bases. J lost 7 bases, V lost 8 bases, and 7 bases had no gene match. The length of the CDR3 is 15 residues. The germline CDR1 and CDR2 sequences are LNHDA and SQIVND (reference sequence). The CDR3 spells CASWTSGGPRNEQFF. CDR3 coding DNA: TGTGCCAGTTGGACTAGCGGGGGGCCCCGGAATGAGCAGTTCTTC.

This chain links TRBV6-5 with TRBJ1-5, with a weak D call TRBD1 (5 bases). Per germline, CDR1 MNHEY and CDR2 SVGAGI. V dropped 8 bases and J dropped 9 bases, with 14 bases sitting between them. The CDR3 runs to 12 residues. The chain's CDR3 is CASGQGEWPQHF. As DNA, the CDR3 is TGTGCCAGCGGGCAGGGTGAGTGGCCCCAGCATTTT.